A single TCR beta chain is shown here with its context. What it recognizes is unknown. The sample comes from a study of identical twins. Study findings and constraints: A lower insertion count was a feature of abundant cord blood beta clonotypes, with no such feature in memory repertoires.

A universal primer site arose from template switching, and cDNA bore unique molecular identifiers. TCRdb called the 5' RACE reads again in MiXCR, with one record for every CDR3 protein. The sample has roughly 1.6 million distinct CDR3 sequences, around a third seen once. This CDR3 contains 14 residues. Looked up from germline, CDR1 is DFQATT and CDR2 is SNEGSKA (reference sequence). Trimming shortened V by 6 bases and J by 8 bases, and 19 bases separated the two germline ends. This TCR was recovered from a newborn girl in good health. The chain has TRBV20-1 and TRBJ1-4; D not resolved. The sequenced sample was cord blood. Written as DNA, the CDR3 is TGCAGTGCAGAGAACCCGACCTCCTGGGAAAAACTGTTTTTT. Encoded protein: CSAENPTSWEKLFF.